The clone carrying this TCR beta chain was observed many times. This CDR3 is 13 amino acids long. CDR1 is SGHVS and CDR2 is FQNEAQ in the germline V gene. V shed 5 bases and J shed 1 base, with 9 bases lying between them. The authors amplified TCR beta CDR3 regions, and they did so from RNA transcripts for repertoire sequencing. The first round was an RT-PCR with HTBI primers, and the second round was a multiplex PCR. Each CDR3 protein is one row after TCRdb ran MiXCR on the multiplex PCR reads. The sample comprises just over 400,000 distinct CDR3 sequences, around 21% of which are singletons, and 3% rests with the top ten. The source of the sample is a study of Graves' ophthalmopathy and Graves' hyperthyroidism.

This clonotype originated in a woman younger than 35 with stable Graves' hyperthyroidism. What was sequenced was peripheral blood. The J gene is TRBJ2-7, the V gene TRBV7-8; D not resolved. CDR3 in DNA: TGTGCCAGCAGCGTTCTTAGGTCCTACGAGCAGTACTTC. Protein sequence: CASSVLRSYEQYF.